The entry below describes one T cell receptor beta chain. Sequencing was performed with immunoSEQ multiplex PCR; in TCRdb, only in-frame clones are kept and a portion is missing. The sample has tens of thousands of clones; around nine tenths are singletons. This sample stems from a study of technical replicates of blood from several donors. The germline V gene encodes CDR1 SGHRS and CDR2 YFSETQ. The V gene end was trimmed by 5 bases and the J gene end by 2 bases; junction bases not matched to a gene: 6. The CDR3 sequence is 15 residues long. The sequence came from a human donor in good health. Some clones in this sample may be carry-over from other donors' samples. The chain recombines TRBV5-1 with TRBJ2-7; 11 bases are a match to TRBD2. The sequencing input was PBMCs. The chain's CDR3 is CASRPRLAGPYEQYF. As DNA, the CDR3 is TGCGCCAGCAGGCCCAGACTAGCGGGACCCTACGAGCAGTACTTC.